The 18 T cell receptor beta chains below were found in one sample sequenced in a study of Ad26.COV2.S vaccination and SARS-CoV-2 variants. Libraries were prepared by immunoSEQ multiplex PCR; TCRdb keeps only in-frame clonotypes and omits some of them. The profile covers 43,000 or so clones, with 65% to 90% appearing a single time and 40% to 55% taken by the ten largest. Here the sequenced sample was peripheral blood, taken after recovery from COVID-19. Receptors were obtained from a human donor who had recovered from COVID-19.

The rearrangement joins TRBV5-1 to TRBJ2-2; D may be TRBD1 or TRBD2 (5 bases each). The V and J ends lost 0 bases and 3 bases respectively, with 12 bases between them. Looked up from germline, CDR1 is SGHRS and CDR2 is YFSETQ. CDR3 size: 16 residues. CDR3 DNA: TGCGCCAGCAGCTTGGATCTAGGGACCTACACCGGGGAGCTGTTTTTT. Its protein product is CASSLDLGTYTGELFF.

The chain carries TRBV27 and TRBJ2-3; 9 positions agree with TRBD2. Germline V CDR1 and CDR2: MNHEY, SMNVEV (reference sequence). V gave up 3 bases and J gave up 2 bases; unmatched junction bases: 6. The CDR3 length is 16 residues. The chain's CDR3 is CASSLGGGASTDTQYF. DNA of the CDR3: TGTGCCAGCAGTTTGGGCGGGGGGGCCTCCACAGATACGCAGTATTTT.

The rearrangement joins TRBV6-5 to TRBJ2-7; possible D gene TRBD2, 7 bases. Germline V gene sequence: CDR1 MNHEY, CDR2 SVGAGI. This CDR3 contains 13 residues. Trimming took 8 bases from V and 2 from J, leaving 13 bases between them. The CDR3 reads CASGGARAYEQYV. The CDR3 DNA follows: TGTGCCAGCGGGGGGGCTCGGGCCTACGAGCAGTACGTC.

This sequence joins TRBV24-1 and TRBJ2-3, with D possibly matching TRBD2 (6 bases). CDR1 is KGHDR, CDR2 SFDVKD, per germline. Trimming took 2 bases from V and 2 from J, leaving 19 bases between them. The CDR3 loop spans 18 amino acids. Here the CDR3 DNA reads TGTGCCACCAGTGATTGGGATGCGAGCGGGCCCACCACAGATACGCAGTATTTT. The encoded protein is CATSDWDASGPTTDTQYF.

This clone was found once. The rearrangement uses TRBV5-1 and TRBJ2-7; D is tentatively TRBD1 or TRBD2 (5 bases each). CDR1 SGHRS and CDR2 YFSETQ come from the germline V gene. Trimming pared 3 bases from V and 1 base from J, leaving 14 bases between. The CDR3 has 15 residues. The CDR3 bases are TGCGCCAGCAGCTCTAATCCGGGGCCTTCCTACGAGCAGTACGTC. It translates to CASSSNPGPSYEQYV.

This chain connects TRBV24-1 to TRBJ2-1, with 10 bases aligning to TRBD1. CDR1 is KGHDR and CDR2 is SFDVKD in the germline V gene. Unmatched junction bases numbered 8, after V lost 5 bases and J lost 8 bases. CDR3 size: 15 residues. CDR3 in amino acids: CATSGGQGQGDEQFF. CDR3 coding DNA: TGTGCCACCAGTGGGGGACAGGGGCAGGGGGATGAGCAGTTCTTC.

This chain connects TRBV5-6 to TRBJ2-3, with D tentatively TRBD1 or TRBD2 (6 bases each). Trimming took 4 bases from V and 2 from J, leaving 14 bases between them. CDR1 and CDR2 from the germline V gene are SGHDT and YYEEEE. CDR3 size: 15 residues. The CDR3 sequence is CASSGGRIVTDTQYF. The CDR3, as DNA: TGTGCCAGCAGCGGGGGGCGGATAGTCACAGATACGCAGTATTTT.

The chain is built from TRBV10-3 and TRBJ1-5, with D unclear. The CDR3 covers 13 residues. V lost 8 bases and J lost 0, with 8 bases in between. Germline-derived CDR1 and CDR2 are ENHRY and SYGVKD. Here the CDR3 reads CAIGEASNQPQHF. The CDR3 DNA follows: TGTGCCATCGGGGAGGCTAGCAATCAGCCCCAGCATTTT.

The CDR3, as DNA: TGTGCCGGGGGCGGACAGGGAGTATGGAAGACCCAGTACTTC. Encoded protein: CAGGGQGVWKTQYF. The V gene is TRBV6-5, the J gene TRBJ2-5; TRBD1 agrees at 8 bases. CDR1 MNHEY and CDR2 SVGAGI come from the germline V gene. This CDR3 contains 14 residues. J lost 6 bases, V lost 11 bases, and 14 bases had no gene match.

The chain has TRBV3-1 (or the pseudogene TRBV3-2) and TRBJ2-2; no clear D. In germline, CDR1 is LGHDT, CDR2 YNNKEL (reference sequence). Trimming pared 3 bases from V and 5 bases from J, leaving 13 bases between. The CDR3 contains 15 residues. CDR3 sequence: CASSQGRPLTGELFF. The CDR3, as DNA: TGTGCCAGCAGCCAGGGCCGGCCTCTTACCGGGGAGCTGTTTTTT.

This chain connects TRBV5-1 to TRBJ2-7, with D possibly matching TRBD2 (5 bases). Germline V gene data show CDR1 as SGHRS and CDR2 as YFSETQ. Trimming removed 6 bases at V and 2 bases at J, with 12 bases between. The length of the CDR3 is 13 residues. As DNA, the CDR3 is TGCGCCAGCAACCCGGGAAACACCTACGAGCAGTACTTC. It codes for CASNPGNTYEQYF.

The J gene is TRBJ1-2, the V gene TRBV12-3 or TRBV12-4; D gene ambiguous. V was pared by 4 bases and J by 4 bases, with 4 bases between. This CDR3 comprises 11 residues. CDR3 sequence (DNA): TGTGCCAGCAGTTACGGCTATGGCTACACCTTC. Protein sequence: CASSYGYGYTF.

For the CDR3, the DNA is TGTGCCAGCAGTACAACGTCTGGGGCCAACGTCCTGACTTTC. As protein: CASSTTSGANVLTF. The chain joins TRBV27 to TRBJ2-6; no reliable D call. The CDR3 has 14 amino acids. The germline V gene has CDR1 MNHEY and CDR2 SMNVEV (reference sequence). V lost 5 bases to trimming and J lost 1 base, with 6 bases between them.

The genes are TRBV10-2 and TRBJ2-1; D is tentatively TRBD1 or TRBD2 (5 bases each). The CDR3 runs to 14 residues. V gave up 6 bases and J gave up 6 bases, with 15 bases separating them. Germline V gene lookup returns CDR1 WSHSY and CDR2 SAAADI. CDR3 DNA: TGCGCCAGCAGGACCGGGACCCCCGGCAATGAGCAGTTCTTC. It encodes CASRTGTPGNEQFF.

This chain joins TRBV7-9 and TRBJ1-3, with 7 bases fitting TRBD1. The germline V gene has CDR1 SEHNR and CDR2 FQNEAQ (reference sequence). The CDR3 extends over 14 amino acids. J gave up 4 bases and V 5 bases, and 5 bases lay outside the gene matches. The CDR3 loop is CASSLGTVGNTIYF. CDR3 in DNA: TGTGCCAGCAGCCTCGGGACAGTCGGAAACACCATATATTTT.

The chain employs TRBV28 and TRBJ1-1; D not resolved. Trimming removed 5 bases at V and 4 bases at J, with 14 bases between. The CDR3 sequence is 14 residues long. CDR1 and CDR2 from the germline V gene are MDHEN and SYDVKM. DNA for the CDR3: TGTGCCAGCAGTCCGCCCACCATGGGCACTGAAGCTTTCTTT. This encodes CASSPPTMGTEAFF.

This chain connects TRBV7-9 to TRBJ2-1; 11 bases align to TRBD2. CDR3 length equals 17 residues. Germline CDR1 reads SEHNR; CDR2 reads FQNEAQ (reference sequence). The V gene end was trimmed by 5 bases and the J gene end by 7 bases; junction bases not matched to a gene: 13. DNA of the CDR3: TGTGCCAGCAGCCCCCTTAGGGCTAGCGGGAGGAGGAATGAGCAGTTCTTC. Translation: CASSPLRASGRRNEQFF.

The genes are TRBV6-5 and TRBJ1-1; D is possibly TRBD1 (6 bases). The germline V gene has CDR1 MNHEY and CDR2 SVGAGI. Trimming stripped 6 bases from V and 1 base from J, with 12 bases between. The CDR3 totals 14 residues. As DNA, the CDR3 is TGTGCCAGCAGACGACAGGTCACGAACACTGAAGCTTTCTTT. It yields the protein CASRRQVTNTEAFF.